One and the same sample provided the 29 T cell receptor beta chains below, sequenced in a study of blood T cell repertoires in COVID-19. TCRdb keeps only in-frame clones here, not all; method: immunoSEQ multiplex PCR. The data show more than 85,000 clones, with around 87% seen just once and about 18% held by the top ten. Sequencing was done on a sample of peripheral blood. These receptors were collected from a human donor in a cohort sampled during active COVID-19.

This clone was found once. The chain has TRBV6-6 and TRBJ1-1; no clear D gene. The CDR3 extends over 14 amino acids. Deletions cut 6 bases from V and 8 bases from J, with 19 bases between. Germline V CDR1 and CDR2: MNHNY, SVGAGI (reference sequence). The CDR3: CASSLSQVKPEAFF. DNA for the CDR3: TGTGCCAGCAGCCTCTCCCAGGTGAAGCCAGAAGCTTTCTTT.

This chain links TRBV6-4 with TRBJ1-1, with 7 nucleotides matching TRBD1. J lost 6 bases, V lost 6 bases, and 13 bases had no gene match. The CDR3 is 15 amino acids. CDR1 is MRHNA and CDR2 is SNTAGT in the germline V gene. In DNA form, the CDR3 reads TGTGCCAGCAGCGAACAGGGGCTTGGGTCTTCTGAAGCTTTCTTT. This gives the protein CASSEQGLGSSEAFF.

The chain employs TRBV18 and TRBJ2-1; TRBD2 is a possible D gene (5 bases). The V gene's germline CDR1 is KGHSH and CDR2 LQKENI. The CDR3 has 17 residues. Between the trimmed V and J ends, which lost 3 bases and 0 bases, there was a span of 15 bases. CDR3 sequence reads: CASSPYSSGSSYNEQFF. As DNA, the CDR3 is TGTGCCAGCTCACCCTATTCTTCGGGGAGCTCCTACAATGAGCAGTTCTTC.

The chain employs TRBV7-9 and TRBJ2-2; 7 nucleotides align to TRBD2. The ends lost 3 bases at V and 6 bases at J; junction bases unmatched: 13. The germline gives CDR1 SEHNR, CDR2 FQNEAQ (reference sequence). This CDR3 has 17 amino acids. The CDR3: CASSFVLATALPGELFF. In nucleotides, the CDR3 is TGTGCCAGCAGCTTCGTACTAGCGACGGCCCTCCCCGGGGAGCTGTTTTTT.

A word on this clone: This CDR3 is also generated by other DNA sequences in the sample. The chain joins TRBV5-4 to TRBJ2-3; D gene uncertain. The CDR3 is 13 amino acids. The ends were cut back, 0 bases at V and 5 bases at J, with 7 bases in the middle. Germline V gene sequence: CDR1 SGHNT, CDR2 YYREEE (reference sequence). In nucleotides, the CDR3 is TGTGCCAGCAGCTTGGCGGGTGGAGATACGCAGTATTTT. This encodes CASSLAGGDTQYF.

The rearrangement joins TRBV3-1 (or the pseudogene TRBV3-2) to TRBJ1-1; TRBD1 might be the D (6 bases). The CDR3 runs to 13 residues. The germline gives CDR1 LGHDT, CDR2 YNNKEL (reference sequence). With 5 bases removed from V and 1 base from J, the gap between germline ends came to 8 bases. The CDR3 region has the DNA TGTGCCAGCAGCACGACAGGGAACACTGAAGCTTTCTTT. Its protein is CASSTTGNTEAFF.

The V and J genes are TRBV7-9 and TRBJ2-7; 8 bases match TRBD1. The CDR3 consists of 15 residues. V trimming: 3 bases; J trimming: 4 bases; junction bases outside the gene matches: 8. Germline CDR1 SEHNR, CDR2 FQNEAQ (reference sequence). In DNA form, the CDR3 reads TGTGCCAGCAGCTTGGCGGGGACAGGAAGGTACGAGCAGTACTTC. Translated, it gives CASSLAGTGRYEQYF.

The count of this clone is one. This chain connects TRBV3-1 (or the pseudogene TRBV3-2) to TRBJ2-5; TRBD2 aligns across 12 bases. The CDR3 runs to 17 residues. Germline-derived CDR1 and CDR2 are LGHDT and YNNKEL (reference sequence). The trim removed 5 bases at V and 4 bases at J, leaving 11 bases unmatched. CDR3 bases: TGTGCCAGCAGCTATTCGGCTAGCGGGGGGGCCGGAGAGACCCAGTACTTC. Protein: CASSYSASGGAGETQYF.

The chain employs TRBV6-5 and TRBJ2-7; TRBD1 matches 8 bases. The V gene end was trimmed by 2 bases and the J gene end by 11 bases; junction bases not matched to a gene: 14. Per the germline V gene, CDR1 is MNHEY and CDR2 is SVGAGI. The CDR3 is made up of 15 amino acids. CDR3 sequence reads: CASSYSGTGTGPEYF. CDR3 DNA sequence: TGTGCCAGCAGTTACAGTGGGACCGGGACAGGCCCCGAGTACTTC.

The V call is TRBV12-3 or TRBV12-4, the J call TRBJ2-5, with a weak D call TRBD2 (5 bases). Trimming stripped 5 bases from V and 7 bases from J, with 14 bases between. There are 13 residues in the CDR3. The CDR3 DNA is TGTGCCAGCAGTCCGACTACCGGGTGGACCCAGTACTTC. Protein sequence: CASSPTTGWTQYF.

This chain connects TRBV30 to TRBJ2-3; D is perhaps TRBD1 (6 bases). CDR3 size: 14 residues. Germline loops: CDR1 GTSNPN, CDR2 SVGIG (reference sequence). V lost 4 bases and J 1 base, leaving 12 bases between the germline ends. CDR3 DNA: TGTGCCTGGACCACAGGGTTCCGCACAGATACGCAGTATTTT. Amino acid sequence: CAWTTGFRTDTQYF.

This clone occurred a few times. This rearrangement joins TRBV4-1 to TRBJ1-2; possible D gene TRBD1, 6 bases. V was trimmed by 4 bases and J by 2 bases, leaving 20 bases between them. The CDR3 spans 17 residues. Germline V gives CDR1 MGHRA, CDR2 YSYEKL. The CDR3 region is CASSREGGRALNYGYTF. DNA of the CDR3: TGCGCCAGCAGCCGGGAGGGGGGCCGGGCCCTCAACTATGGCTACACCTTC.

This chain uses TRBV27 with TRBJ2-2; TRBD2 agrees at 16 bases. The length of the CDR3 is 18 residues. Per the germline V gene, CDR1 is MNHEY and CDR2 is SMNVEV (reference sequence). V was pared by 5 bases and J by 6 bases, with 9 bases of the junction left unmatched. In DNA, the CDR3 is TGTGCCAGCAGTCTCTCTGGGACTAGCGGGGGGGTTTCCGGGGAGCTGTTTTTT. Its translation is CASSLSGTSGGVSGELFF.

This chain uses TRBV18 with TRBJ2-7, with TRBD1 matching over 8 bases. Looked up from germline, CDR1 is KGHSH and CDR2 is LQKENI. The CDR3 has 14 amino acids. J was trimmed by 3 bases and V by 5 bases; bases with no gene match: 6. Here the CDR3 reads CASSGQGKDYEQYF. The CDR3 DNA sequence: TGTGCCAGCTCAGGACAGGGAAAAGACTACGAGCAGTACTTC.

CDR3 loop: CASTVSKSLAAQHF. The CDR3 nucleotides read TGTGCCAGCACCGTAAGTAAGAGCCTGGCGGCCCAGCATTTT. The chain links TRBV18 to TRBJ1-5; D call uncertain. Trimming removed 8 bases at V and 11 bases at J, with 22 bases between. This CDR3 contains 14 residues. The germline V gene encodes CDR1 KGHSH and CDR2 LQKENI.

The chain has TRBV7-6 and TRBJ2-7; 7 nucleotides match TRBD1. V trimming: 3 bases; J trimming: 2 bases; junction bases outside the gene matches: 7. Germline-derived CDR1 and CDR2 are SGHVS and FNYEAQ. This CDR3 contains 15 residues. DNA for the CDR3: TGTGCCAGCAGCTTCACCGGGACAGCAACCTACGAGCAGTACTTC. It yields the protein CASSFTGTATYEQYF.

The rearrangement uses TRBV9 and TRBJ2-3; TRBD2 matches 9 bases. CDR1 SGDLS and CDR2 YYNGEE come from the germline V gene. The ends lost 1 base at V and 5 bases at J; junction bases unmatched: 11. This CDR3 has 17 residues. CDR3 sequence (DNA): TGTGCCAGCAGCGTACTGGGAGCGGGGGGAGGAGGAGATACGCAGTATTTT. It yields the protein CASSVLGAGGGGDTQYF.

The gene calls are TRBV27 and TRBJ2-7; 11 bases match TRBD2. Trimming at V came to 2 bases and at J to 2 bases, leaving 2 bases not matched to a gene. Germline CDR1 and CDR2: MNHEY and SMNVEV (reference sequence). CDR3 length equals 15 residues. The CDR3 bases are TGTGCCAGCAGTTTACTAGCGGGGGGAACCTACGAGCAGTACTTC. As protein: CASSLLAGGTYEQYF.

This chain connects TRBV19 to TRBJ2-1; D gene ambiguous. V lost 4 bases and J 7 bases, leaving 11 bases between the germline ends. The CDR3 runs to 13 residues. Germline CDR1 reads LNHDA; CDR2 reads SQIVND (reference sequence). CDR3 region: CASSKSHQNEQFF. Here the CDR3 DNA reads TGTGCCAGTAGTAAGTCCCACCAGAATGAGCAGTTCTTC.

The chain combines TRBV6-6 with TRBJ1-5; TRBD1 might be the D (6 bases). V was shortened by 7 bases and J by 0 bases, with 13 bases between the two germline ends. The CDR3 totals 15 residues. The germline V gene encodes CDR1 MNHNY and CDR2 SVGAGI (reference sequence). The CDR3 region is CASTGGATSNQPQHF. The CDR3 DNA follows: TGTGCCAGCACCGGGGGGGCGACTAGCAATCAGCCCCAGCATTTT.

The chain combines TRBV12-3 or TRBV12-4 with TRBJ1-3; D remains ambiguous. The CDR3 sequence is 13 residues long. V lost 6 bases to trimming and J lost 0 bases, with 6 bases between them. In nucleotides, the CDR3 is TGTGCCAGCAGGAGAAGCTCTGGAAACACCATATATTTT. Translation gives CASRRSSGNTIYF.

This chain uses TRBV19 with TRBJ1-2; no definite D call. Trimming stripped 5 bases from V and 6 bases from J, with 10 bases between. In germline, CDR1 is LNHDA, CDR2 SQIVND (reference sequence). The CDR3 totals 12 residues. As DNA, the CDR3 is TGTGCCAGTAGTGGAATGCAGGATGGCTACACCTTC. Translation: CASSGMQDGYTF. The full variable domain, rest sourced from reference TRBV19 and TRBJ1-2, is DGGITQSPKYLFRKEGQNVTLSCEQNLNHDAMYWYRQDPGQGLRLIYYSQIVNDFQKGDIAEGYSVSREKKESFPLTVTSAQKNPTAFYLCASSGMQDGYTFGSGTRLTVV.

In this sample, this clone turned up once. The CDR3 loop is CASSVPLSGGPDEQYF. The DNA for the CDR3 is TGTGCCAGCAGCGTGCCCCTGAGCGGGGGGCCGGACGAGCAGTACTTC. The chain employs TRBV21-1 and TRBJ2-7; the table calls TRBD2, which could not be checked here. TRBV21-1 is designated a pseudogene. The CDR3 extends over 16 amino acids.

This clone was picked up a small number of times. The chain has TRBV7-9 and TRBJ2-3; 12 positions match TRBD2. CDR3 size: 17 residues. CDR1 is SEHNR and CDR2 is FQNEAQ in the germline V gene (reference sequence). V trimming: 8 bases; J trimming: 1 base; junction bases outside the gene matches: 10. The DNA of the CDR3 is TGTGCCAGCTCTCCACGTCGACTAGCGGGGGGCACAGATACGCAGTATTTT. Amino acids: CASSPRRLAGGTDTQYF. Variable domain in full (rest from reference TRBV7-9 and TRBJ2-3): DTGVSQNPRHKITKRGQNVTFRCDPISEHNRLYWYRQTLGQGPEFLTYFQNEAQLEKSRLLSDRFSAERPKGSFSTLEIQRTEQGDSAMYLCASSPRRLAGGTDTQYFGPGTRLTVL.

The rearrangement joins TRBV5-5 to TRBJ2-1; 7 nucleotides match TRBD1. There are 16 residues in the CDR3. Per germline, CDR1 SGHKS and CDR2 YYEKEE (reference sequence). The V and J ends lost 6 bases and 7 bases, in that order; junction bases with no gene match: 16. The CDR3 nucleotides read TGTGCCAGCACCTCCGCGGTGACAGGGATTAGAAATGAGCAGTTCTTC. It is translated as CASTSAVTGIRNEQFF. Drawing the rest from reference TRBV5-5 and TRBJ2-1, the complete variable domain is DAGVTQSPTHLIKTRGQQVTLRCSPISGHKSVSWYQQVLGQGPQFIFQYYEKEERGRGNFPDRFSARQFPNYSSELNVNALLLGDSALYLCASTSAVTGIRNEQFFGPGTRLTVL.

DNA of the CDR3: TGTGCCAGCAGCGTAGAGAGACAGCCGACCTACGAGCAGTACTTC. Translated: CASSVERQPTYEQYF. This chain joins TRBV9 and TRBJ2-7, with TRBD1 as a possible D gene (5 bases). V lost 0 bases, J lost 2 bases, and 12 bases lay in between. From germline, CDR1 is SGDLS and CDR2 YYNGEE. The CDR3 extends over 15 amino acids. The full variable domain, its missing parts supplied by reference TRBV9 and TRBJ2-7, is DSGVTQTPKHLITATGQRVTLRCSPRSGDLSVYWYQQSLDQGLQFLIQYYNGEERAKGNILERFSAQQFPDLHSELNLSSLELGDSALYFCASSVERQPTYEQYFGPGTRLTVT.

The rearrangement uses TRBV7-9 and TRBJ1-3, with a possible D match to TRBD1 (5 bases). Trimming shortened V by 2 bases and J by 0 bases, and 8 bases separated the two germline ends. The germline CDR1 and CDR2 sequences are SEHNR and FQNEAQ (reference sequence). CDR3 length: 15 residues. The CDR3 DNA sequence: TGTGCCAGCAGCTTATCCACAGGCTCTGGAAACACCATATATTTT. Protein sequence: CASSLSTGSGNTIYF.

This chain connects TRBV14 to TRBJ1-5; D ambiguous. Germline CDR1 is SGHDN and CDR2 is FVKESK. The CDR3 sequence is 13 residues long. Trimming shortened V by 1 base and J by 4 bases, and 5 bases separated the two germline ends. CDR3 amino acids: CASSQALNQPQHF. The CDR3 nucleotides read TGTGCCAGCAGCCAAGCGTTGAATCAGCCCCAGCATTTT.

The chain joins TRBV11-3 to TRBJ1-1; no clear D gene. The CDR3 has 13 residues. Deletions cut 1 base from V and 1 base from J, with 4 bases between. Germline lookup yields CDR1 SGHNT and CDR2 YENEEA. CDR3 amino acids: CASSLAQNTEAFF. The DNA of the CDR3 is TGTGCCAGCAGCTTAGCCCAGAACACTGAAGCTTTCTTT.